Shown below are 5 T cell receptor beta chains from a single sample sequenced in a study of blood T cell repertoires in COVID-19. Generated by immunoSEQ multiplex PCR, the TCRdb table keeps only in-frame clones and is missing some. Here the sample spans fewer than 300,000 clones, around 89% being singletons. The sequenced sample consisted of peripheral blood. All receptors come from a man under 40 with acute or convalescent COVID-19.

The chain joins TRBV6-6 to TRBJ1-5; 7 positions agree with TRBD1. Germline-derived CDR1 and CDR2 are MNHNY and SVGAGI (reference sequence). The CDR3 totals 15 residues. Unmatched junction bases numbered 11, after V lost 10 bases and J lost 2 bases. The CDR3, as DNA: TGTGCCACCCGTCAGGGGGGCAGTGGCAATCAGCCCCAGCATTTT. The encoded protein is CATRQGGSGNQPQHF.

V gene TRBV27 combines with J gene TRBJ2-7, with a weak D call TRBD1 (6 bases). V was clipped by 5 bases and J by 11 bases, with 19 bases between them. The CDR3 totals 13 residues. CDR1 is MNHEY, CDR2 SMNVEV, per germline (reference sequence). The CDR3 DNA reads as TGTGCCAGCAGTCTAGGGGGTCGTGGGCGCGAGTACTTC. Its translation is CASSLGGRGREYF.

The chain couples TRBV14 to TRBJ2-7, with D maybe TRBD1 (5 bases). The CDR3 extends over 11 amino acids. With 4 bases removed from V and 12 bases from J, the gap between germline ends came to 13 bases. The germline CDR1 and CDR2 sequences are SGHDN and FVKESK. CDR3 protein: CASSLGHWRYF. The DNA for the CDR3 is TGTGCCAGCAGCCTCGGACATTGGCGGTACTTC.

V usage is TRBV9 and J usage is TRBJ1-1; 7 bases are a match to TRBD1. Germline V gives CDR1 SGDLS, CDR2 YYNGEE. After removal of 4 bases from V and 1 base from J, the junction contained 7 bases not matched to a gene. The CDR3 loop spans 15 amino acids. CDR3 sequence (DNA): TGTGCCAGCAGCCAAGTGACAGGGACGAACACTGAAGCTTTCTTT. As protein: CASSQVTGTNTEAFF.

V usage is TRBV7-8 and J usage is TRBJ1-2, with 8 nucleotides matching TRBD1. V was clipped by 2 bases and J by 8 bases; unmatched bases: 13. Germline lookup yields CDR1 SGHVS and CDR2 FQNEAQ. The CDR3 spans 16 residues. CDR3 region: CASSLKPGQDFRGYTF. CDR3 sequence (DNA): TGTGCCAGCAGCTTAAAACCGGGACAGGATTTTCGGGGCTACACCTTC.